The rows below give T cell receptor beta chains drawn from one sample of a study of T cell repertoires in cytomegalovirus infection. One entry per CDR3 protein results from TCRdb running MiXCR on the reads. The sample consists of around 440,000 distinct CDR3 sequences, approximately 10% of them appearing once. The sample consisted of PBMCs. The receptors come from a human donor in good health (CMV status not recorded). Some clones in this sample may be carry-over from other donors' samples. Both conserved end residues are part of each CDR3. The order of the fields is clone size, V gene, J gene, CDR3 length, D gene, CDR3 protein, CDR3 DNA. A D gene is named only where the DNA matches it firmly. Size is omitted from some rows. Given values are once, few, many or a class for expanded clones.

>many|TRBV2|TRBJ1-1|15|-
CASLLAPGLITEAFF
TGTGCCAGCTTGTTGGCCCCAGGGTTAATCACTGAAGCTTTCTTT
>many|TRBV5-4|TRBJ1-2|16|-
CASSLGGRGSNYGYTF
TGTGCCAGCAGCTTGGGGGGGAGGGGTTCTAACTATGGCTACACCTTC
>few|TRBV27|TRBJ1-1|15|-
CASSLGEGLSTEAFF
TGTGCCAGCAGTTTGGGGGAGGGCTTAAGCACTGAAGCTTTCTTT
>many|TRBV7-2|TRBJ2-2|15|-
CASSGDSNPSRELFF
TGTGCCAGCAGCGGGGACTCAAACCCCAGCAGGGAGCTGTTTTTT
>many|TRBV7-8|TRBJ2-5|18|TRBD2
CASSYGLAGVEPQETQYF
TGTGCCAGCAGCTACGGACTAGCGGGGGTAGAGCCACAAGAGACCCAGTACTTC
>many|TRBV7-3|TRBJ2-5|14|-
CASSLQAGGETQYF
TGTGCCAGCAGCTTACAGGCGGGCGGGGAGACCCAGTACTTC
>many|TRBV19|TRBJ1-4|12|TRBD1
CASRDSLEKLFF
TGTGCCAGCCGGGACAGTCTTGAAAAACTGTTTTTT
>-|TRBV9|TRBJ2-7|18|TRBD2
CASSMKTSGFYPSYEQYF
TGTGCCAGCAGCATGAAGACTAGCGGGTTTTACCCGTCCTACGAGCAGTACTTC
>many|TRBV7-2|TRBJ2-1|15|-
CASSPMGLRYNEQFF
TGTGCCAGCAGCCCTATGGGACTGCGGTACAATGAGCAGTTCTTC
>many|TRBV7-3|TRBJ2-7|15|TRBD1
CASSSGTGGSYEQYF
TGTGCCAGCAGCTCCGGGACAGGGGGCAGCTACGAGCAGTACTTC
>-|TRBV18|TRBJ1-2|13|-
CASSRGETYGYTF
TGTGCCAGCTCACGCGGGGAAACCTATGGCTACACCTTC
>few|TRBV29-1|TRBJ2-3|11|-
CSVRDTDTQYF
TGCAGCGTTAGGGACACAGATACGCAGTATTTT
>many|TRBV19|TRBJ2-7|15|TRBD2
CASTRLAGDYNEQYF
TGTGCCAGTACCCGACTAGCGGGAGATTACAACGAGCAGTACTTC
>-|TRBV29-1|TRBJ2-7|14|TRBD1
CSVVPGTGGYEQYF
TGCAGCGTTGTCCCCGGGACAGGGGGCTACGAGCAGTACTTC
>many|TRBV9|TRBJ2-3|16|-
CASSPRRTGTTDTQYF
TGTGCCAGCAGCCCTCGTCGGACGGGGACCACAGATACGCAGTATTTT
>many|TRBV2|TRBJ2-5|13|-
CASGRGYQETQYF
TGTGCCAGCGGGAGGGGGTACCAAGAGACCCAGTACTTC
>-|TRBV19|TRBJ1-3|14|TRBD1
CASSTTGVGNTIYF
TGTGCCAGTAGTACGACAGGGGTTGGAAACACCATATATTTT
>-|TRBV6-8|TRBJ2-1|15|-
CARGSGTRSYNEQFF
TGTGCCAGAGGGTCTGGGACTCGATCCTACAATGAGCAGTTCTTC
>many|TRBV12-3/TRBV12-4|TRBJ2-1|15|-
CASSNTRETSNEQFF
TGTGCCAGCAGTAACACCCGGGAGACGAGCAATGAGCAGTTCTTC
>many|TRBV7-2|TRBJ2-5|14|-
CASTPSAGRETQYF
TGTGCCAGCACCCCGTCGGCAGGGAGAGAGACCCAGTACTTC
>many|TRBV12-3/TRBV12-4|TRBJ1-2|15|-
CASSLAQVGGGGYTF
TGTGCCAGCAGTTTAGCGCAAGTAGGCGGCGGTGGCTACACCTTC
>many|TRBV28|TRBJ1-5|16|-
CASSFRRTGSNQPQHF
TGTGCCAGCAGTTTCCGACGAACAGGGTCCAATCAGCCCCAGCATTTT
>many|TRBV28|TRBJ2-7|17|TRBD2
CASSSGLAGTISYEQYF
TGTGCCAGCAGTTCCGGACTAGCGGGAACGATCTCCTACGAGCAGTACTTC
>few|TRBV5-4|TRBJ2-3|12|-
CASSSVLDTQYF
TGTGCCAGCAGCTCCGTGTTGGATACGCAGTATTTT
>many|TRBV7-9|TRBJ1-3|14|TRBD1
CASSSDRGENTIYF
TGTGCCAGCAGCTCTGACAGGGGAGAAAACACCATATATTTT
>-|TRBV19|TRBJ1-5|17|-
CASSIRQTVVVDQPQHF
TGTGCCAGTAGTATACGACAGACGGTGGTTGTCGATCAGCCCCAGCATTTT
>many|TRBV5-4|TRBJ1-4|15|-
CASSFSGGASEKLFF
TGTGCCAGCAGCTTTTCCGGAGGGGCTAGTGAAAAACTGTTTTTT
>few|TRBV7-3|TRBJ2-1|16|-
CASSLDARSPYNEQFF
TGTGCCAGCAGCTTAGACGCGCGTTCGCCCTACAATGAGCAGTTCTTC
>many|TRBV6-1|TRBJ2-7|14|-
CASSKAGQPYEQYF
TGTGCCAGCAGTAAGGCGGGACAGCCCTACGAGCAGTACTTC
>many|TRBV2|TRBJ2-5|14|-
CASSQDYNQETQYF
TGTGCCAGCAGTCAAGATTACAACCAAGAGACCCAGTACTTC
>few|TRBV10-3|TRBJ1-3|16|-
CAISEKELRSGNTIYF
TGTGCCATCAGTGAAAAGGAGCTGAGAAGCGGAAACACCATATATTTT
>many|TRBV7-3|TRBJ2-7|16|TRBD2
CASSLNSVAGTYEQYF
TGTGCCAGCAGCTTAAATTCGGTAGCGGGGACCTACGAGCAGTACTTC
>-|TRBV14|TRBJ2-7|16|TRBD2
CASSPVAGGSSYEQYF
TGTGCCAGCAGCCCTGTAGCGGGAGGGAGCTCCTACGAGCAGTACTTC
>many|TRBV12-3/TRBV12-4|TRBJ1-3|14|-
CASSLSGSGNTIYF
TGTGCCAGCAGTTTGTCAGGCTCTGGAAACACCATATATTTT
>many|TRBV28|TRBJ1-1|14|-
CASTKDGTNTEAFF
TGTGCCAGCACCAAGGACGGTACCAACACTGAAGCTTTCTTT
>few|TRBV20-1|TRBJ1-2|12|TRBD1
CSATWTGYGYTF
TGCAGTGCTACCTGGACAGGATATGGCTACACCTTC
>many|TRBV7-6|TRBJ2-3|21|TRBD2
CASSLDQWWGQGLASTDTQYF
TGTGCCAGCAGCTTAGACCAATGGTGGGGACAAGGACTAGCGAGCACAGATACGCAGTATTTT
>many|TRBV10-3|TRBJ2-1|16|TRBD1
CAISGTRTGNYNEQFF
TGTGCCATCAGTGGTACTCGGACAGGGAATTACAATGAGCAGTTCTTC
>few|TRBV9|TRBJ2-1|16|TRBD2
CASSVGAGEAPDEQFF
TGTGCCAGCAGCGTAGGAGCGGGAGAGGCCCCCGATGAGCAGTTCTTC
>-|TRBV2|TRBJ2-5|14|-
CASSKRAFQETQYF
TGTGCCAGCAGTAAAAGAGCGTTCCAAGAGACCCAGTACTTC
>few|TRBV15|TRBJ2-7|14|-
CATSGRDKTYEQYF
TGTGCCACCAGCGGAAGGGACAAGACCTACGAGCAGTACTTC
>-|TRBV20-1|TRBJ2-1|14|TRBD2
CSAQTSGRINEQFF
TGCAGTGCCCAGACTAGCGGGCGGATCAATGAGCAGTTCTTC
>many|TRBV7-3|TRBJ1-1|13|-
CASSLWTDTEAFF
TGTGCCAGCAGCCTTTGGACCGACACTGAAGCTTTCTTT
>many|TRBV28|TRBJ2-5|15|-
CASTFNPPYQETQYF
TGTGCCAGCACTTTCAATCCCCCTTACCAAGAGACCCAGTACTTC
>-|TRBV13|TRBJ2-2|14|-
CAGRNRETAGELFF
TGTGCCGGCCGTAACAGGGAAACGGCCGGGGAGCTGTTTTTT
>many|TRBV7-2|TRBJ2-4|14|TRBD2
CASSLVAGENIQYF
TGTGCCAGCAGCTTAGTAGCGGGGGAAAACATTCAGTACTTC
>-|TRBV4-2|TRBJ2-6|16|-
CASSQAGASGANVLTF
TGTGCCAGCAGCCAAGCTGGGGCTTCTGGGGCCAACGTCCTGACTTTC
>many|TRBV7-9|TRBJ2-3|14|-
CASSLLTSTDTQYF
TGTGCCAGCAGCTTGTTAACATCCACAGATACGCAGTATTTT
>-|TRBV15|TRBJ2-2|15|TRBD2
CATAKREKNIGELFF
TGTGCCACCGCTAAGCGGGAGAAAAATATCGGGGAGCTGTTTTTT
>-|TRBV30|TRBJ2-7|13|-
CAWSMLASNEQYF
TGTGCCTGGAGTATGCTAGCGAGCAACGAGCAGTACTTC
>-|TRBV25-1|TRBJ1-5|16|-
CASSDRQNVGNQPQHF
TGTGCCAGCAGTGATCGACAGAATGTGGGCAATCAGCCCCAGCATTTT
>-|TRBV4-2|TRBJ1-1|14|-
CASSQVRDFTEAFF
TGTGCCAGCAGCCAAGTACGGGACTTTACTGAAGCTTTCTTT